This T cell receptor beta chain is from a study of T cell responses to AZD1222 COVID-19 vaccine. Overall study results and limits: Among spike-specific TCRs, nearly half reportedly target unmutated variant regions. Only six people who got AZD1222 tested seropositive at baseline.

Trimming took off 3 bases at V and 3 bases at J, with 12 bases between the two ends. CDR3 size: 15 residues. Germline values: CDR1 MNHEY, CDR2 SVGAGI. Profiled with immunoSEQ multiplex PCR; TCRdb holds only in-frame clones, not every one. Altogether tens of thousands of clones are present, under 90% being singletons, with the ten largest covering about 2.7%. Note on this clone: No antigen is known for it.

The sequence was obtained from an adult in good health. V and J are TRBV6-5 and TRBJ2-1; no clear D gene. Sequencing used peripheral blood, obtained on day 0 of MenACWY control vaccination. Written as DNA, the CDR3 is TGTGCCAGCAGTTATGGCGTCTTAAGCTACAATGAGCAGTTCTTC. Residues: CASSYGVLSYNEQFF.